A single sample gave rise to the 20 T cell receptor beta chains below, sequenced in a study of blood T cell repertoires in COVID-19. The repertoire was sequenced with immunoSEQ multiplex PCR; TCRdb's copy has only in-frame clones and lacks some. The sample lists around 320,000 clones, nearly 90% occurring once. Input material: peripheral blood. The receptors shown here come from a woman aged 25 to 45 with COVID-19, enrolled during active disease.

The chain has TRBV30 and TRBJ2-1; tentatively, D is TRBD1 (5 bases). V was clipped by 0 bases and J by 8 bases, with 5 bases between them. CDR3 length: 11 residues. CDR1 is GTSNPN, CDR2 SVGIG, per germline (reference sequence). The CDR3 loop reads CAWSVGDEQFF. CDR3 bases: TGTGCCTGGAGTGTAGGGGATGAGCAGTTCTTC.

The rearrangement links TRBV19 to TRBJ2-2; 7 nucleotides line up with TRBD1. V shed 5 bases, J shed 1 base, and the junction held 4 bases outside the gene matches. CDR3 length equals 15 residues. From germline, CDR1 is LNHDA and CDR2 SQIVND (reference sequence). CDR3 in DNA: TGTGCCAGTAGTCCACGGACAGGGAACACCGGGGAGCTGTTTTTT. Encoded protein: CASSPRTGNTGELFF.

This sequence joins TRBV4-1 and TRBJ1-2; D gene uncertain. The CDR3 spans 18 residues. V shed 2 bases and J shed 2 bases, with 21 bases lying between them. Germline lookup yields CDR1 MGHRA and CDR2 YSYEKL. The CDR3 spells CASSQMGGRFLKNYGYTF. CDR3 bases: TGCGCCAGCAGCCAAATGGGAGGCAGGTTCCTAAAAAACTATGGCTACACCTTC.

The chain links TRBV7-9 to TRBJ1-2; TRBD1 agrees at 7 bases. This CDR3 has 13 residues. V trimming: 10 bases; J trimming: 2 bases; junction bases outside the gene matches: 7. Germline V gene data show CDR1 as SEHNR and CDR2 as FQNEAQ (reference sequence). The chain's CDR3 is CATQGGNNYGYTF. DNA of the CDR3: TGTGCCACCCAGGGGGGAAACAACTATGGCTACACCTTC.

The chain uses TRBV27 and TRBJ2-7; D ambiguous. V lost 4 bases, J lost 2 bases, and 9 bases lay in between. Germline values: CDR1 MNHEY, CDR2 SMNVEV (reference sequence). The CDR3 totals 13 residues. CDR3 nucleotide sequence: TGTGCCAGCAGTTCCTTAATAGCCTACGAGCAGTACTTC. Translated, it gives CASSSLIAYEQYF.

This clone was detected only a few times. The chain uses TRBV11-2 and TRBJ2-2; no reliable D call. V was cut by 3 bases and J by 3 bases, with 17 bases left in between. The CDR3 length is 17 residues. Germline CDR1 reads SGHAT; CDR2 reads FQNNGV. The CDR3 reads CASSLLGPVLDTGELFF. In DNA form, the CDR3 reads TGTGCCAGCAGCTTGCTAGGCCCGGTTCTGGACACCGGGGAGCTGTTTTTT.

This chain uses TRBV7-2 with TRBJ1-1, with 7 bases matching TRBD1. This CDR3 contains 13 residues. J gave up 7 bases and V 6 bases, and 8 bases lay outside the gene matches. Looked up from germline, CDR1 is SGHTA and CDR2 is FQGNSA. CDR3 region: CASRFTGVLEAFF. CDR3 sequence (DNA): TGTGCCAGCAGGTTCACAGGGGTCCTTGAAGCTTTCTTT.

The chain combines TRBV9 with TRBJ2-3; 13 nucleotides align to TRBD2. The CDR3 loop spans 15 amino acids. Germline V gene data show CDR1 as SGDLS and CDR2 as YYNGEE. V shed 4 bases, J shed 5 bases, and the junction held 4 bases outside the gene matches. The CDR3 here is CASSLGLAGQDTQYF. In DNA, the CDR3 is TGTGCCAGCAGCCTGGGACTAGCGGGGCAAGATACGCAGTATTTT.

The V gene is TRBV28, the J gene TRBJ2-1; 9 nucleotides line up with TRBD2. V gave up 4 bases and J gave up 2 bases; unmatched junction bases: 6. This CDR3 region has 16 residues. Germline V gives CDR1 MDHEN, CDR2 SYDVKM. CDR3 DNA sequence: TGTGCCAGCAGTTCCCCCTTAGCGGGGGCCTACAATGAGCAGTTCTTC. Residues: CASSSPLAGAYNEQFF.

In DNA form, the CDR3 reads TGTGCCAGTAGTTCCAGGGGAACCGGGGAGCTGTTTTTT. It codes for CASSSRGTGELFF. This sequence joins TRBV19 and TRBJ2-2; possible D gene TRBD1, 6 bases. Trimming pared 5 bases from V and 5 bases from J, leaving 9 bases between. Germline CDR1 reads LNHDA; CDR2 reads SQIVND (reference sequence). The CDR3 is 13 amino acids.

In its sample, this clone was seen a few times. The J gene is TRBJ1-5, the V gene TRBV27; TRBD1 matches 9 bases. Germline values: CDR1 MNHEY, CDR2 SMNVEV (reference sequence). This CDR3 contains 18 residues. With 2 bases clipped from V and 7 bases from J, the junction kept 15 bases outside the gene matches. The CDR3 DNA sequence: TGTGCCAGCAGTTTAGAGGCCGAGACAGGGGGAAATCTACAGCCCCAGCATTTT. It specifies CASSLEAETGGNLQPQHF.

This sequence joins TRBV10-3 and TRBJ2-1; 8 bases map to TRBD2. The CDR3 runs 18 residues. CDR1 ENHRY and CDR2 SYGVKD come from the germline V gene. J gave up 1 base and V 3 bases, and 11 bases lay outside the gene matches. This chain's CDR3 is CAISELHLLADSYNEQFF. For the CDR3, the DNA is TGTGCCATCAGTGAACTACATTTACTAGCGGATTCCTACAATGAGCAGTTCTTC.

In DNA form, the CDR3 reads TGCGCCAGCAGCCCACTCGGGGGTGCTGGAAACACCATATATTTT. This codes for CASSPLGGAGNTIYF. This chain joins TRBV4-1 and TRBJ1-3; the D gene is possibly TRBD1 (5 bases). Germline CDR1 reads MGHRA; CDR2 reads YSYEKL. V lost 4 bases and J 2 bases, leaving 12 bases between the germline ends. The CDR3 is 15 residues long.

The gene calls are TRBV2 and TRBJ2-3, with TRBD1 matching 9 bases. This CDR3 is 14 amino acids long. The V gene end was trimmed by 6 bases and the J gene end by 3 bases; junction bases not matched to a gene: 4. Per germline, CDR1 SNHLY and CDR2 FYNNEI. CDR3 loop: CASSSGTGTDTQYF. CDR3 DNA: TGTGCCAGCAGCTCCGGGACAGGGACAGATACGCAGTATTTT.

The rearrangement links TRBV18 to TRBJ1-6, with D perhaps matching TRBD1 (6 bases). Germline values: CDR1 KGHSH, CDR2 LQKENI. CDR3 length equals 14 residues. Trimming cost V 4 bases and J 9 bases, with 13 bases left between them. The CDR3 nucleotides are TGTGCCAGCTCACTCGAAAACAGGGTTTCACCCCTCCACTTT. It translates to CASSLENRVSPLHF. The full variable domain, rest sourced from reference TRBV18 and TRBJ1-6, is NAGVMQNPRHLVRRRGQEARLRCSPMKGHSHVYWYRQLPEEGLKFMVYLQKENIIDESGMPKERFSAEFPKEGPSILRIQQVVRGDSAAYFCASSLENRVSPLHFGNGTRLTVT.

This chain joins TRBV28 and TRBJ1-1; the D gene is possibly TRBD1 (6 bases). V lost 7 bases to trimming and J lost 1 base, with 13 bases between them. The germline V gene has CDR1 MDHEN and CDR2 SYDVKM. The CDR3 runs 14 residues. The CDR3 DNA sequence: TGTGCCAGCAAGGACGGGGGGGCGAACACTGAAGCTTTCTTT. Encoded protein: CASKDGGANTEAFF.

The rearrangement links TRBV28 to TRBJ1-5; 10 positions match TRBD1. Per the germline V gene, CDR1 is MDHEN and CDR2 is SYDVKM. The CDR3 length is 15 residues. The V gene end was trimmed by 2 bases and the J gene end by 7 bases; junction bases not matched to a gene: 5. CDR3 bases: TGTGCCAGCAGTTTACGACAGGGGGCATGGCAGCCCCAGCATTTT. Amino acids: CASSLRQGAWQPQHF. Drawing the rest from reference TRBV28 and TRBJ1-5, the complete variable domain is DVKVTQSSRYLVKRTGEKVFLECVQDMDHENMFWYRQDPGLGLRLIYFSYDVKMKEKGDIPEGYSVSREKKERFSLILESASTNQTSMYLCASSLRQGAWQPQHFGDGTRLSIL.

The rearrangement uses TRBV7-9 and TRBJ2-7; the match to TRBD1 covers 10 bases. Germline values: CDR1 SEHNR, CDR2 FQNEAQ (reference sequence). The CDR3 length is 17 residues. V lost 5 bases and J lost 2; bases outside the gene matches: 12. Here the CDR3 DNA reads TGTGCCAGCAGCGATCCACCGGGACAGGGGACTACCTACGAGCAGTACTTC. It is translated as CASSDPPGQGTTYEQYF.

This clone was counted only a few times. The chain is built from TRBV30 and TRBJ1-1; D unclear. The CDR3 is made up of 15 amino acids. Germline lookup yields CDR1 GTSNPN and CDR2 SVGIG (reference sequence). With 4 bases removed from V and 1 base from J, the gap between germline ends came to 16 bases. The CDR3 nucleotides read TGTGCCTGGAAGACCTTGGAGGCGCGGAACACTGAAGCTTTCTTT. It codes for CAWKTLEARNTEAFF.

The CDR3 spells CASTARPGQLQETQYF. CDR3 bases: TGTGCCAGCACCGCGCGGCCAGGGCAACTCCAAGAGACCCAGTACTTC. The chain carries TRBV2 and TRBJ2-5; tentative D call: TRBD1 (5 bases). This CDR3 is built from 16 residues. CDR1 SNHLY and CDR2 FYNNEI come from the germline V gene. Trimming took off 7 bases at V and 1 base at J, with 19 bases between the two ends.